The T cell receptor (beta chain) under discussion was sequenced for a study of T cells in Graves' hyperthyroidism and ophthalmopathy. This clonotype has a count of ten or more. The antigen remains unidentified. Study-level points and caveats: Using 13 V-J features, a model discriminated ophthalmopathy from stable hyperthyroidism.

J lost 3 bases, V lost 5 bases, and 3 bases had no gene match. Germline V gene lookup returns CDR1 MDHEN and CDR2 SYDVKM. This CDR3 is built from 13 residues. Each diagnosis drew on symptoms, thyroxine, TRAb, thyroid ultrasound and orbital computed tomography findings. TCR beta CDR3 regions were amplified from RNA. HTBI primers were used for first-round RT-PCR of the TCR CDR3. Using its own MiXCR run on the multiplex PCR reads, TCRdb lists one record per CDR3 protein. The sample holds some 300,000 distinct CDR3 sequences; around 15% are singletons and the top ten take approximately 7.9%. The TCR comes from a woman in her thirties or forties with Graves' hyperthyroidism. The chain joins TRBV28 to TRBJ2-7, with TRBD1 identical over 8 bases. The sequencing sample was made of blood. CDR3 sequence reads: CASSPGTGYEQYF. CDR3 bases: TGTGCCAGCAGTCCCGGGACAGGCTACGAGCAGTACTTC. The full variable domain, with the rest looked up from reference TRBV28 and TRBJ2-7, is DVKVTQSSRYLVKRTGEKVFLECVQDMDHENMFWYRQDPGLGLRLIYFSYDVKMKEKGDIPEGYSVSREKKERFSLILESASTNQTSMYLCASSPGTGYEQYFGPGTRLTVT.